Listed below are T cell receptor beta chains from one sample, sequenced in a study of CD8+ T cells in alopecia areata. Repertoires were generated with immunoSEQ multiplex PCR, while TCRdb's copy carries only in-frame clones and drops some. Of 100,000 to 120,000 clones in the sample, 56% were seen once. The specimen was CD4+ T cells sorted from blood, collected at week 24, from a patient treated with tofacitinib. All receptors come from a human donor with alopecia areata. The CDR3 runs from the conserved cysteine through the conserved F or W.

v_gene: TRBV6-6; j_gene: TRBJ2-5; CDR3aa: CASRLAGDQETQYF
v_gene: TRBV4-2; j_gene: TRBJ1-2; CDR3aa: CASSQGSDYGYTF
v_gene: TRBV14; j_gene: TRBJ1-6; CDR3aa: CASSQGLGYNSPLHF
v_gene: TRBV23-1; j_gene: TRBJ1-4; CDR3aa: CASSQYGFRDLANEKLFF
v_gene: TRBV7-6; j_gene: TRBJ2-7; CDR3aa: CASSLGQSSYEQYF
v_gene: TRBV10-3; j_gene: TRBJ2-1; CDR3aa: CAISASGTSTNEQFF
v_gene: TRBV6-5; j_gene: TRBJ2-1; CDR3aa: CASRTLGKQFF
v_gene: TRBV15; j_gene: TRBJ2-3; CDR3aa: CATSRDRTDTQYF
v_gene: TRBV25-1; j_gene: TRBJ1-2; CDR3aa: CASLDINYGYTF
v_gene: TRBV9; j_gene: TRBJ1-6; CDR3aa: CASSVGPPGNHDSPLHF
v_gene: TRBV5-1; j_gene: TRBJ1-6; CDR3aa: CASSLTLRGTGQNSPLHF
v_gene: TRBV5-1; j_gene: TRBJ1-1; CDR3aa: CASSWGGSGTEAFF
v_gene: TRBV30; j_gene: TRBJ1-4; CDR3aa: CAWSVPPGQGNEKLFF
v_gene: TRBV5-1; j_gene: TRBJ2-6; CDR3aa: CASSANSGANVLTF
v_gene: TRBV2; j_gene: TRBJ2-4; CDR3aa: CASKGDSRSAKNIQYF
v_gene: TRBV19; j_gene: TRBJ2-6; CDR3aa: CASTQGSGANVLTF
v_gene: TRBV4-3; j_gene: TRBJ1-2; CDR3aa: CASSQDWDRVYYGYTF
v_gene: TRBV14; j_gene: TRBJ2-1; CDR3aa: CASSSGVNEQFF
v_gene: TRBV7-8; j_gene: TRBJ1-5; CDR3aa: CASSLDRQGQPQHF
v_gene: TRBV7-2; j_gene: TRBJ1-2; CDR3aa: CASSFDRVGVGYTF
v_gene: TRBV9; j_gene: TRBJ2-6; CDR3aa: CASSVRSGANVLTF
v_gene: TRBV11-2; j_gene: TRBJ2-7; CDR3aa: CASSPQGASYEQYF